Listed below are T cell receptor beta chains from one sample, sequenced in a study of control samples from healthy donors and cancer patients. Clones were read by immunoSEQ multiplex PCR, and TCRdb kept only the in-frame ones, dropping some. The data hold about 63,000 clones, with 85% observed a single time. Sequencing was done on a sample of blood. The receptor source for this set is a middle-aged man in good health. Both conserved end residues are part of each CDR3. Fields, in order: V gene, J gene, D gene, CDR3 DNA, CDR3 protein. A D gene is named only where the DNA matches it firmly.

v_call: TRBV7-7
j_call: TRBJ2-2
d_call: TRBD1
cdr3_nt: TGTGCTAGCAGCCCCGACAGGGACAACACCGGGGAGCTGTTTTTT
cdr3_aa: CASSPDRDNTGELFF

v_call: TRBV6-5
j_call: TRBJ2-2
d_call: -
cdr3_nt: TGTGCCAGCAGGATAGGGATTCAAGGGGCCGGGGAGCTGTTTTTT
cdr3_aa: CASRIGIQGAGELFF

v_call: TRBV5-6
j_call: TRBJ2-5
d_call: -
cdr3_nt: TGTGCCAGCAGCTTAGCTAGCGAGACCCAGTACTTC
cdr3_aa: CASSLASETQYF

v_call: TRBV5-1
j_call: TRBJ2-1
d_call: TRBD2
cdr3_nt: TGCGCCAGCAGCTTGGATAGCGGGGGGGCGGTTGAGCAGTTCTTC
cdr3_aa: CASSLDSGGAVEQFF

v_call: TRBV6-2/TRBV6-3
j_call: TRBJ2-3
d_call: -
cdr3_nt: TGTGCCAGCAGTTATATAGGGGGGAGGAAGACAGATACGCAGTATTTT
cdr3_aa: CASSYIGGRKTDTQYF

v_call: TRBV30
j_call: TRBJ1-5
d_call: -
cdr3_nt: TGTGCCTGGAGTGGTATAGGGTACCAGCCCCAGCATTTT
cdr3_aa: CAWSGIGYQPQHF

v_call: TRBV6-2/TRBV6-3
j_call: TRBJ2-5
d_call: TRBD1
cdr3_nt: TGTGCCAGCAGTTACGGTGACAGGGGATCGGGGGAGACCCAGTACTTC
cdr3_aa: CASSYGDRGSGETQYF

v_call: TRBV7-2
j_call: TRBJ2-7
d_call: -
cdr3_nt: TGTGCCAGCAGCCCAGGGACACCCTACGAGCAGTACTTC
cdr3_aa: CASSPGTPYEQYF

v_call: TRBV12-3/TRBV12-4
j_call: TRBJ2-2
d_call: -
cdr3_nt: TGTGCCAGCAGTCATTCTACCGGGGAGCTGTTTTTT
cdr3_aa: CASSHSTGELFF

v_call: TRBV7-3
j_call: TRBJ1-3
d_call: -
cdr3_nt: TGTGCCAGCAGCCCACTCGGTCCCGGGATAGCAACATCTGGAAACACCATATATTTT
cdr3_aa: CASSPLGPGIATSGNTIYF

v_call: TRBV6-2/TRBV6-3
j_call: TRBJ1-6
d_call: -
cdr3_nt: TGTGCCAGCAGTCCCCAGGGAGTTCGATCACCCCTCCACTTT
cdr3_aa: CASSPQGVRSPLHF

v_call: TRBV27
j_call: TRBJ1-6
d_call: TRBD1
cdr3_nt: TGTGCCAGCAGACCGACAGGGTACAATTCACCCCTCCACTTT
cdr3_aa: CASRPTGYNSPLHF

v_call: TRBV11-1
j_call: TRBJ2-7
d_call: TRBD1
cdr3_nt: TGTGCCAGCAGCCAGGACAGGGGGGTCTCCTACGAGCAGTACTTC
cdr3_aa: CASSQDRGVSYEQYF

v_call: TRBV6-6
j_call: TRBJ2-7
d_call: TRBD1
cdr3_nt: TGTGCCAGCAGTCAGCTGAAGGGACAGCCCCTTCATCAGTACTTC
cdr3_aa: CASSQLKGQPLHQYF

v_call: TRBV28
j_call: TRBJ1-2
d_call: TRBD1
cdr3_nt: TGTGCCAGCAGTTATGGACAGGGGTATGGCTACACCTTC
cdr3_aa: CASSYGQGYGYTF

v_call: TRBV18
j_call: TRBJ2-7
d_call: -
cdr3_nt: TGTGCCAGCTCACCGCAGGAGGGTGACTACGAGCAGTACTTC
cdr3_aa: CASSPQEGDYEQYF

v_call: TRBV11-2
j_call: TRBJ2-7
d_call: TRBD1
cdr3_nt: TGTGCCAGCAGCCGAATTAGGGGACAGGGGGCCCACGAGCAGTACTTC
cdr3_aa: CASSRIRGQGAHEQYF

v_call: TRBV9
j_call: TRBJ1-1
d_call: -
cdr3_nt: TGTGCCAGCAGCGTAGTTCAGGGACTGAACACTGAAGCTTTCTTT
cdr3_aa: CASSVVQGLNTEAFF

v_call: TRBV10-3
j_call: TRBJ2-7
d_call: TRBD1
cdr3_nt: TGTGCCATCAGCCCTGGACAGGGGGGCTTCTACGAGCAGTACTTC
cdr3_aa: CAISPGQGGFYEQYF

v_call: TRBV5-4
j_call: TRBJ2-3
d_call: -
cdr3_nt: TGTGCCAGCAGCTTCCCCGGGGTGAAGGATACGCAGTATTTT
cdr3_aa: CASSFPGVKDTQYF

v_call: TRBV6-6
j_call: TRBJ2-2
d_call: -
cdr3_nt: TGTGCCAGCAGTTACTCGAAGGGGGGAACCGGGGAGCTGTTTTTT
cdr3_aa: CASSYSKGGTGELFF

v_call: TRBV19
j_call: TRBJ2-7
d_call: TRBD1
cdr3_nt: TGTGCCAGTAGTAGGACAGGTGGATCCTACGAGCAGTACTTC
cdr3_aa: CASSRTGGSYEQYF

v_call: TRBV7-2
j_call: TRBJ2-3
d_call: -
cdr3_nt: TGTGCCAGCAGCCCAAGGACATCTACGCAGTATTTT
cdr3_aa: CASSPRTSTQYF

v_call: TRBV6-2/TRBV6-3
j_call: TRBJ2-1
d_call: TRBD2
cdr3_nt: TGTGCCAGCAGTTCCGGGACTAGCTCCCATGAGCAGTTCTTC
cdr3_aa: CASSSGTSSHEQFF

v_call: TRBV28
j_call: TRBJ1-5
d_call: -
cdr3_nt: TGTGCCAGCAGTCCTCCACTCACCGGGCAGTTCCAGCCCCAGCATTTT
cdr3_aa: CASSPPLTGQFQPQHF

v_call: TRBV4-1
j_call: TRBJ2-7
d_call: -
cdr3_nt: TGCGCCAGCAGCCAAGAGGCGCTGTCCTACGAGCAGTACTTC
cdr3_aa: CASSQEALSYEQYF